Shown below are 11 T cell receptor beta chains from a single sample sequenced in a study of human T cells and chemical hapten exposure. Each CDR3 protein is one row after TCRdb ran MiXCR on the RACE reads. The data hold around 380,000 distinct CDR3 sequences, with 4.8% observed a single time. The time point was: patch test 1, 2 weeks after DPC sensitization. This sample's treatment: therapeutic diphenylcyclopropenone sensitization with weekly scalp DPC. Specimen: whole blood, collected in connection with sensitization to the hapten diphenylcyclopropenone (DPC). Source of these receptors: a woman in her forties or fifties with alopecia areata. Some clones in this sample may be carry-over from other donors' samples.

This clonotype occurred many times. This chain uses TRBV12-3 or TRBV12-4 with TRBJ1-2, with a tentative D call TRBD1 (6 bases). The CDR3 sequence is 14 residues long. Trimming cost V 6 bases and J 7 bases, with 18 bases left between them. The CDR3 spells CASSRSTGRGGYTF. The CDR3 coding sequence is TGTGCCAGCAGCAGATCGACAGGCAGGGGTGGCTACACCTTC.

This clonotype has at least ten counts. The chain is built from TRBV13 and TRBJ2-1; D assignment may be TRBD1 or TRBD2 (6 bases each). CDR1 and CDR2 from the germline V gene are PRHDT and FYEKMQ (reference sequence). The ends were cut back, 5 bases at V and 4 bases at J, with 18 bases in the middle. The CDR3 is 16 amino acids. CDR3 region: CASSHKEGGMYNEQFF. CDR3 DNA: TGTGCCAGCAGCCATAAAGAGGGGGGTATGTACAATGAGCAGTTCTTC.

In its sample, this clonotype was seen many times. The chain carries TRBV7-6 and TRBJ2-1; possibly TRBD2 for D (5 bases). Germline loops: CDR1 SGHVS, CDR2 FNYEAQ. V lost 2 bases, J lost 9 bases, and 14 bases lay in between. CDR3 length: 14 amino acids. CDR3 DNA sequence: TGTGCCAGCAGCTTATTAGTGTCCAGCGGTGAGCAGTTCTTC. Translated: CASSLLVSSGEQFF.

This chain uses TRBV6-6 with TRBJ2-5; 7 bases fit TRBD1. Trimming cost V 2 bases and J 5 bases; bases outside gene matches: 11. The CDR3 extends over 16 amino acids. The germline CDR1 and CDR2 sequences are MNHNY and SVGAGI (reference sequence). CDR3 region: CASSYTRQGRGETQYF. The DNA for the CDR3 is TGTGCCAGCAGTTACACCAGACAGGGACGAGGGGAGACCCAGTACTTC.

Ten or more counts support this clonotype. V and J are TRBV28 and TRBJ1-1; D unclear. V was cut by 3 bases and J by 1 base, with 9 bases left in between. This CDR3 comprises 14 residues. The germline gives CDR1 MDHEN, CDR2 SYDVKM. The CDR3 spells CASSFRRRNTEAFF. In DNA form, the CDR3 reads TGTGCCAGCAGTTTCAGGAGACGGAACACTGAAGCTTTCTTT.

This clonotype was counted at least ten times. As DNA, the CDR3 is TGTGCCAGCAGCTTAATTCTTTCCTTGGCAGATACGCAGTATTTT. It specifies CASSLILSLADTQYF. The chain joins TRBV7-2 to TRBJ2-3; D gene unclear. From germline, CDR1 is SGHTA and CDR2 FQGNSA. The CDR3 has 15 residues. Trimming cost V 2 bases and J 4 bases, with 13 bases left between them.

There are many counts of this clonotype. V usage is TRBV7-2 and J usage is TRBJ1-5, with unresolved D. CDR1 and CDR2 from the germline V gene are SGHTA and FQGNSA. This CDR3 spans 15 amino acids. Trimming removed 5 bases from V and 6 bases from J, with 17 bases in between. The CDR3 region is CASSLEISQGQPQHF. Written as DNA, the CDR3 is TGTGCCAGCAGCCTAGAGATATCCCAAGGTCAGCCCCAGCATTTT.

There are many counts of this clonotype. The chain joins TRBV11-2 to TRBJ1-2; a weak D match, TRBD1 (6 bases). Germline V CDR1 and CDR2: SGHAT, FQNNGV. Trimming shortened V by 0 bases and J by 3 bases, and 8 bases separated the two germline ends. CDR3 size: 14 residues. In nucleotides, the CDR3 is TGTGCCAGCAGCTTAGATCGACAGGACTATGGCTACACCTTC. Its translation: CASSLDRQDYGYTF. Full variable domain (missing parts from reference TRBV11-2 and TRBJ1-2): EAGVAQSPRYKIIEKRQSVAFWCNPISGHATLYWYQQILGQGPKLLIQFQNNGVVDDSQLPKDRFSAERLKGVDSTLKIQPAKLEDSAVYLCASSLDRQDYGYTFGSGTRLTVV.

The J gene is TRBJ2-2, the V gene TRBV4-2; D remains ambiguous. Trimming left V 4 bases short and J 1 base short, with 10 bases between. Germline CDR1 reads LGHNA; CDR2 reads YNFKEQ. CDR3 length: 15 amino acids. The CDR3 region is CASSPQSGNTGELFF. The CDR3 region has the DNA TGTGCCAGCAGCCCGCAGTCAGGGAACACCGGGGAGCTGTTTTTT.

This clonotype was seen repeatedly, ten times or more. The rearrangement uses TRBV10-3 and TRBJ1-1, with D tentatively TRBD1 (5 bases). The CDR3 is 13 residues long. Trimming took 9 bases from V and 2 from J, leaving 13 bases between them. CDR1 and CDR2 (germline): ENHRY, SYGVKD. The DNA of the CDR3 is TGTGCCATTTCCAGGGATTTTAACACTGAAGCTTTCTTT. Amino acids: CAISRDFNTEAFF.

This clonotype showed up just a few times. The J gene is TRBJ2-3, the V gene TRBV6-2 or TRBV6-3, with D unresolved. Germline V gene lookup returns CDR1 MNHEY and CDR2 SVGEGT. Trimming cost V 2 bases and J 2 bases, with 14 bases left between them. This CDR3 has 16 amino acids. The CDR3 here is CASSYPPGLNTDTQYF. The CDR3 region has the DNA TGTGCCAGCAGTTACCCCCCAGGATTGAACACAGATACGCAGTATTTT.